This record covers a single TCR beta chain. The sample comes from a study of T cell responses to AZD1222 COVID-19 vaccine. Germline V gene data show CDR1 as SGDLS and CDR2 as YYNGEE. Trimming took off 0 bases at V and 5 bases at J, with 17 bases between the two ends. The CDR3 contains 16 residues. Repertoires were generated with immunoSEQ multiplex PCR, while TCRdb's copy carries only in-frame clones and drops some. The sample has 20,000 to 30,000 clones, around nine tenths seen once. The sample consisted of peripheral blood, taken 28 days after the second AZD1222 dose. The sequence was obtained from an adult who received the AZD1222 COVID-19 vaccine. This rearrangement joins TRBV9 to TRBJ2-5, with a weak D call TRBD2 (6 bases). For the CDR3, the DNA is TGTGCCAGCAGCGTAGCCGGATCCGGGAGTGGCGAGACCCAGTACTTC. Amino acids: CASSVAGSGSGETQYF.